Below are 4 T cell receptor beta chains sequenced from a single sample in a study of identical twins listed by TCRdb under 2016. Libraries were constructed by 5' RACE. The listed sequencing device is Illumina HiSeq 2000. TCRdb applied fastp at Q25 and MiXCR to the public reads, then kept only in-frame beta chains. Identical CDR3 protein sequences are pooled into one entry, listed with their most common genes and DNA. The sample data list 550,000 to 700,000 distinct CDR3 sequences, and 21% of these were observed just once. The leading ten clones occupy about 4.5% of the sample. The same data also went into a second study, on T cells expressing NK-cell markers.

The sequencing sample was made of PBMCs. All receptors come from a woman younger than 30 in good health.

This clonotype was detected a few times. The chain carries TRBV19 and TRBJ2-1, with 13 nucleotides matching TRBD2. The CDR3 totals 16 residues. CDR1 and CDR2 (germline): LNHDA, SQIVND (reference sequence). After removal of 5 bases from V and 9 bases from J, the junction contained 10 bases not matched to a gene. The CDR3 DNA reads TGTGCCAGTAGTGCCTGGACTAGCGGGAGTATCGGTGAGCAGTTCTTC. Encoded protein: CASSAWTSGSIGEQFF.

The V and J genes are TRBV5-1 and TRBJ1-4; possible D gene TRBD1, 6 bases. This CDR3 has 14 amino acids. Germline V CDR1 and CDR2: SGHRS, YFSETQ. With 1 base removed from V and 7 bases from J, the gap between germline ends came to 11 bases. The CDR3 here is CASSLTGSGEKLFF. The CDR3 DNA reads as TGCGCCAGCAGCTTGACAGGGTCGGGTGAAAAACTGTTTTTT. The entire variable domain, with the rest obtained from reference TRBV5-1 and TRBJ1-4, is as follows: KAGVTQTPRYLIKTRGQQVTLSCSPISGHRSVSWYQQTPGQGLQFLFEYFSETQRNKGNFPGRFSGRQFSNSRSEMNVSTLELGDSALYLCASSLTGSGEKLFFGSGTQLSVL.

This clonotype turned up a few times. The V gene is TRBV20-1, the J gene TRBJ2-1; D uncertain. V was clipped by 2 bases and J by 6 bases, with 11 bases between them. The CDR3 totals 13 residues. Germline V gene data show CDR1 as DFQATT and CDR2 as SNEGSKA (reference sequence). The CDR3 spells CSARLTYVNEQFF. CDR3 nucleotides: TGCAGTGCTAGACTGACCTACGTCAATGAGCAGTTCTTC.

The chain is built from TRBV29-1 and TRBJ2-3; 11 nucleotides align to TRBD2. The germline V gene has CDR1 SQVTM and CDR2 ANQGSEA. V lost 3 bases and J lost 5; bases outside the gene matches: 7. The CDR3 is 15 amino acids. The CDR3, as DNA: TGCAGCGTTGAGCTGAGGCTAGCGGGAGGAGATACGCAGTATTTT. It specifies CSVELRLAGGDTQYF.